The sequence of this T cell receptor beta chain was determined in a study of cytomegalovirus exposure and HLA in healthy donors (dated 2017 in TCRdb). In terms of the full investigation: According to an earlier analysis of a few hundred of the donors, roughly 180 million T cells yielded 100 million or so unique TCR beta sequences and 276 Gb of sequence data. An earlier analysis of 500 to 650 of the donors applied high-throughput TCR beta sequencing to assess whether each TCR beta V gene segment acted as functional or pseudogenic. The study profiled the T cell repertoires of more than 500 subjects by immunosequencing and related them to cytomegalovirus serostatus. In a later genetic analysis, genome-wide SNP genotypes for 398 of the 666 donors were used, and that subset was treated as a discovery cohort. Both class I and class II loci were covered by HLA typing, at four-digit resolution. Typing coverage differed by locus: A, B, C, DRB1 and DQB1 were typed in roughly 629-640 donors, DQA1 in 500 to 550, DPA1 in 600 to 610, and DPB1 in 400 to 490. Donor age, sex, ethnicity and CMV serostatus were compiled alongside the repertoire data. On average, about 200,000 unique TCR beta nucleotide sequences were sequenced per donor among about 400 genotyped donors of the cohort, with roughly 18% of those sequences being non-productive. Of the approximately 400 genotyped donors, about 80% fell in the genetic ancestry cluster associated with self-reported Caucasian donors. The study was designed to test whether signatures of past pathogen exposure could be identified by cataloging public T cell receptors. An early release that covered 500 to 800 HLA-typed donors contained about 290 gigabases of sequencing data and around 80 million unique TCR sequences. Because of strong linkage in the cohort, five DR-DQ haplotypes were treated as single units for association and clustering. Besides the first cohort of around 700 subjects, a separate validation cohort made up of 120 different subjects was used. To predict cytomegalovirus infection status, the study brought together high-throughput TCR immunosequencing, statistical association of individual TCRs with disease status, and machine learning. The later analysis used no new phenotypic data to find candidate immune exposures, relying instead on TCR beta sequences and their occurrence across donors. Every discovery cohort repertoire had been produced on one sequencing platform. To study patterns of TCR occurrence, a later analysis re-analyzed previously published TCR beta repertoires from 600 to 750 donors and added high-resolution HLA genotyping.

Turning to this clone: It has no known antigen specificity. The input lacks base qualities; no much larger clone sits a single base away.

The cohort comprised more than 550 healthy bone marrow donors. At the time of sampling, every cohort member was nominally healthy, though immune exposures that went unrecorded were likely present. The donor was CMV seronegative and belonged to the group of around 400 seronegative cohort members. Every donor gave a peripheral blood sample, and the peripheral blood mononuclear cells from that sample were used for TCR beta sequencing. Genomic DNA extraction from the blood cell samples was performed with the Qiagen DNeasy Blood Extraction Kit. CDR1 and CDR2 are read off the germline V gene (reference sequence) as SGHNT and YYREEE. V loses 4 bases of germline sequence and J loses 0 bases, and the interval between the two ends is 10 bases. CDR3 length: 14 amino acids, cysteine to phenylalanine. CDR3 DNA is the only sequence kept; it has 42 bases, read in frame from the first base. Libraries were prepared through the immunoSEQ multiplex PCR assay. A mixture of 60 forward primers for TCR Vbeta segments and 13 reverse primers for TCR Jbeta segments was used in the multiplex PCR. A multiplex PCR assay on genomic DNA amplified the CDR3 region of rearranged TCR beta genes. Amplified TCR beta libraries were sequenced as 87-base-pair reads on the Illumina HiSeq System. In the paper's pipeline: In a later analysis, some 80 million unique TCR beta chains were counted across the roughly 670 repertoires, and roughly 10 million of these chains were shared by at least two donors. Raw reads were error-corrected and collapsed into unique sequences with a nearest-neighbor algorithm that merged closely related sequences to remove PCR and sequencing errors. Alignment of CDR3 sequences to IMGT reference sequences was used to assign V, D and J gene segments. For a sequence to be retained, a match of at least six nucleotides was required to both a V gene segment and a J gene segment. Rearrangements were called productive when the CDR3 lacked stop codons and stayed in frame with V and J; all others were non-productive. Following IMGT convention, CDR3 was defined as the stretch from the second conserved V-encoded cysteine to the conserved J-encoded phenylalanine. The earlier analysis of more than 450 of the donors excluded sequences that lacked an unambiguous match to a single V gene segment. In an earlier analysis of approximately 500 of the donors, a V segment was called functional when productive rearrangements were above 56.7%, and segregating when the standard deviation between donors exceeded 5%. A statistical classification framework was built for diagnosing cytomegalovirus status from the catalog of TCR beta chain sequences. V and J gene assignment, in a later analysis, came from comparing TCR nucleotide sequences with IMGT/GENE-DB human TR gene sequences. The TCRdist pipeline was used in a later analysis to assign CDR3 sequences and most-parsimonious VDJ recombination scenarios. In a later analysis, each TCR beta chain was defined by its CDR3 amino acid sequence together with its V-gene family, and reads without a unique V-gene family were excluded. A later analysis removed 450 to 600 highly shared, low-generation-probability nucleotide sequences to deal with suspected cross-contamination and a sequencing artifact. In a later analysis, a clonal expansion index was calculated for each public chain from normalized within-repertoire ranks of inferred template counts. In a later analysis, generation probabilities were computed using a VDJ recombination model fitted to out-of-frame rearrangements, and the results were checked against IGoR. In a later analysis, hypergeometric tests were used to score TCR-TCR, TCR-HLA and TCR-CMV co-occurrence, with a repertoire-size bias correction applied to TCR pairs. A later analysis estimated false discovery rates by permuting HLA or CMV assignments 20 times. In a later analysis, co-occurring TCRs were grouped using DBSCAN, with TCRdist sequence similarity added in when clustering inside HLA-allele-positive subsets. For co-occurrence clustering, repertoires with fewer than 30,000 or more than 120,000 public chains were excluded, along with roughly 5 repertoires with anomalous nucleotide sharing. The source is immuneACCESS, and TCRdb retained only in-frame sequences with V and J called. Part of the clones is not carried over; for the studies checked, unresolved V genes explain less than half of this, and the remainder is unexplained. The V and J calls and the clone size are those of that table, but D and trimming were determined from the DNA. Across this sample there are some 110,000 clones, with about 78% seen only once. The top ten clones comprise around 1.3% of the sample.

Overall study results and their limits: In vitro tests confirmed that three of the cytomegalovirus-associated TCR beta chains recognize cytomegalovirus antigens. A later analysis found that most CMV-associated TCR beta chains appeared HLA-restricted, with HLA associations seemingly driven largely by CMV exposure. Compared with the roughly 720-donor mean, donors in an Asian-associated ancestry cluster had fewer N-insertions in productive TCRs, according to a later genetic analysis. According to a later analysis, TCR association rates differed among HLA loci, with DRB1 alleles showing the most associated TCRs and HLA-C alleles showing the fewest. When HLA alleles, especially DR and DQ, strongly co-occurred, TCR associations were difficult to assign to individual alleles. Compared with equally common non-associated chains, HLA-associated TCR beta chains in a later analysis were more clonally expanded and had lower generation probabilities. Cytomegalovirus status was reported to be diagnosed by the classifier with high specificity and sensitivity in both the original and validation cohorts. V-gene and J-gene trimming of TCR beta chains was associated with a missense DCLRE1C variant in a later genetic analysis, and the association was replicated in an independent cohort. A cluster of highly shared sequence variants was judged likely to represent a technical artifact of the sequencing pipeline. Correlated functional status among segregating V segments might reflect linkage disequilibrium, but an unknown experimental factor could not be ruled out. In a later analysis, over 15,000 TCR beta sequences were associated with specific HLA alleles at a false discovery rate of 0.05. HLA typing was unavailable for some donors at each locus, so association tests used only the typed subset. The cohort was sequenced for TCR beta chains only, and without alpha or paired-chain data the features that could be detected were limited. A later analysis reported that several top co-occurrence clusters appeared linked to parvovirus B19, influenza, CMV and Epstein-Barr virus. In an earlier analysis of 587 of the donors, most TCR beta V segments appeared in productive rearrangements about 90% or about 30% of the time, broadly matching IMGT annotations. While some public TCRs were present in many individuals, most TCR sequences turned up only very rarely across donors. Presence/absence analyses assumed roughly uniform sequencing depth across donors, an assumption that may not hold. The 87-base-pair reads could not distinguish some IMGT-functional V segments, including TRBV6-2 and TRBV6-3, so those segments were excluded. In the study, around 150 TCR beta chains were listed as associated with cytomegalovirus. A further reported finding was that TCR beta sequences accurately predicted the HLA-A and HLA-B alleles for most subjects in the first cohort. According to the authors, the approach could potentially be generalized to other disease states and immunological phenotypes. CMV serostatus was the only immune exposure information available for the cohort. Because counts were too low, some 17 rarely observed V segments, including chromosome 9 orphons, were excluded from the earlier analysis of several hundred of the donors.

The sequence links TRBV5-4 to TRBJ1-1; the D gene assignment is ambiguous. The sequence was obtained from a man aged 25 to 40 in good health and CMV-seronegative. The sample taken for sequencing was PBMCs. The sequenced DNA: TGTGCCAGCAGCCCCATAGAGATGAACACTGAAGCTTTCTTT. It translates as CASSPIEMNTEAFF.